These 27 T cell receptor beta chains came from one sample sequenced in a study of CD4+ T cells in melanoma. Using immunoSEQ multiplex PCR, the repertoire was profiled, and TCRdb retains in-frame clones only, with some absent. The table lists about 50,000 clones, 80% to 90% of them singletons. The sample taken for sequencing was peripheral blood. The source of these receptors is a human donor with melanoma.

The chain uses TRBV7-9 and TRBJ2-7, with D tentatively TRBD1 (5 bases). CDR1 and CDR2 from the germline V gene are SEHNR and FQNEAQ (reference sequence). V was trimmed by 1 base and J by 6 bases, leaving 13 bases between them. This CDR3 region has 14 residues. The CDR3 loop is CASSLDQGSLEQYF. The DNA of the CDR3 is TGTGCCAGCAGCTTAGACCAGGGAAGCCTCGAGCAGTACTTC.

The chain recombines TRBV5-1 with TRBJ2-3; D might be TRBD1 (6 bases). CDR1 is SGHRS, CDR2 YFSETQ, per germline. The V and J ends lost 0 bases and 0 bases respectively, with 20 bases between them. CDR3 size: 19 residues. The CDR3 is CASSLGWATGQGSTDTQYF. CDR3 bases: TGCGCCAGCAGCTTGGGGTGGGCGACAGGCCAGGGAAGCACAGATACGCAGTATTTT.

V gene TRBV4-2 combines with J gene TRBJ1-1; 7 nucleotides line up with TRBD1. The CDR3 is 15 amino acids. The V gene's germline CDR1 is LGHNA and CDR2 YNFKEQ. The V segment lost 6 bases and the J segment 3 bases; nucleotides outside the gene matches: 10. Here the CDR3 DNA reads TGTGCCAGCAGTTTTGGAGGGGGCGCCGACACTGAAGCTTTCTTT. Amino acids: CASSFGGGADTEAFF.

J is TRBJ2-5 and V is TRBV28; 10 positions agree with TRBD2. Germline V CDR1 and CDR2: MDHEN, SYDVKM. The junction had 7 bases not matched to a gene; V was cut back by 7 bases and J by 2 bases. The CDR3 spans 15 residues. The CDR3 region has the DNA TGTGCCAGCACCGAACTAGCGGGGCCTCAAGAGACCCAGTACTTC. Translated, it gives CASTELAGPQETQYF.

CDR3 sequence: CASSYPRGGGYGYTF. CDR3 nucleotide sequence: TGTGCCAGCAGTTACCCGAGGGGGGGTGGCTATGGCTACACCTTC. The rearrangement uses TRBV6-6 and TRBJ1-2, with D tentatively TRBD1 (6 bases). CDR3 length: 15 amino acids. Germline assignment: CDR1 MNHNY and CDR2 SVGAGI (reference sequence). Trimming removed 2 bases at V and 4 bases at J, with 14 bases between.

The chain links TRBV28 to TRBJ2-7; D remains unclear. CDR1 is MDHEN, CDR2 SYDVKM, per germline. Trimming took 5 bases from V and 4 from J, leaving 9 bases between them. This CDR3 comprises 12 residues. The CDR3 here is CASSLLKYEQYF. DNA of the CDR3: TGTGCCAGCAGTCTCCTTAAGTACGAGCAGTACTTC.

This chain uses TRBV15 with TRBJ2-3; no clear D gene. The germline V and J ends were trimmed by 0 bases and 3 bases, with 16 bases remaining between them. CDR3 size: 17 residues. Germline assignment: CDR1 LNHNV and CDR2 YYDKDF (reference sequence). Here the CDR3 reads CATSRDYFKQWTDTQYF. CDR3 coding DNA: TGTGCCACCAGCAGAGATTACTTCAAGCAGTGGACAGATACGCAGTATTTT.

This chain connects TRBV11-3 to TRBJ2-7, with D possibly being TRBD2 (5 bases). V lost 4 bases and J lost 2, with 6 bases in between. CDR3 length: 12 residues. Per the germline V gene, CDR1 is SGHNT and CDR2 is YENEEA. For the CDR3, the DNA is TGTGCCAGCAGCTCCGGGGCCTACGAGCAGTACTTC. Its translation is CASSSGAYEQYF.

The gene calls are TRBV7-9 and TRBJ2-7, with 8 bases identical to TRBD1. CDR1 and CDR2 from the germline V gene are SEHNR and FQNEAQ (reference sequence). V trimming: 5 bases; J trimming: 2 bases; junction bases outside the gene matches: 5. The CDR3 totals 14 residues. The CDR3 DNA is TGTGCCAGCAGCGGACAGGGCCCCCCCTACGAGCAGTACTTC. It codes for CASSGQGPPYEQYF.

The CDR3 DNA reads as TGCGCCAGCAGCCGAACAGGGCCGGTTGAGGAGACCCAGTACTTC. Its protein is CASSRTGPVEETQYF. V is TRBV5-1 and J is TRBJ2-5; TRBD1 is a possible D gene (6 bases). Looked up from germline, CDR1 is SGHRS and CDR2 is YFSETQ. The CDR3 contains 15 residues. The V gene lost 4 bases and the J gene lost 5 bases, with 18 bases spanning the gap.

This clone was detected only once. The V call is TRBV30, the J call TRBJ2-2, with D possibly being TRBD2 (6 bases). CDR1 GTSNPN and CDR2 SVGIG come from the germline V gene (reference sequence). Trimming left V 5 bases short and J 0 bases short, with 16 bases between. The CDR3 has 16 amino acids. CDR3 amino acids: CAWEGGVRANTGELFF. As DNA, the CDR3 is TGTGCCTGGGAGGGAGGCGTCCGGGCGAACACCGGGGAGCTGTTTTTT. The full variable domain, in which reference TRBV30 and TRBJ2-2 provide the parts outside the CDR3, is SQTIHQWPATLVQPVGSPLSLECTVEGTSNPNLYWYRQAAGRGLQLLFYSVGIGQISSEVPQNLSASRPQDRQFILSSKKLLLSDSGFYLCAWEGGVRANTGELFFGEGSRLTVL.

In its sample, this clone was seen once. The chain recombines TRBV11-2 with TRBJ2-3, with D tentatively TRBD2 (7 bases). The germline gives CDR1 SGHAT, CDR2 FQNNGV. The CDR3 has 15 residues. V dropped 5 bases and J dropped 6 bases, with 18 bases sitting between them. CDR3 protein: CASSRGGGSTDTQYF. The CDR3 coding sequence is TGTGCCAGCAGCCGCGGGGGCGGATCAACGGATACGCAGTATTTT.

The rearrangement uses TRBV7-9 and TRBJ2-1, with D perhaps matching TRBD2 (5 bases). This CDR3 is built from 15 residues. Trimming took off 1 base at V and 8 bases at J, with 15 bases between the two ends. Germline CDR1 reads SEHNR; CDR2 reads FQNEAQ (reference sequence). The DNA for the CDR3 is TGTGCCAGCAGCTTAGGCCAGGTGAGGGTTGATGAGCAGTTCTTC. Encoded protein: CASSLGQVRVDEQFF.

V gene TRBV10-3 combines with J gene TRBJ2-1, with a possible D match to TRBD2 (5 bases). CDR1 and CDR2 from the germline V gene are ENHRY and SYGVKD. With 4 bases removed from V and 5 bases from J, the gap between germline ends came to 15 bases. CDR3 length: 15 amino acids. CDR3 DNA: TGTGCCATCAGTGTCGAAGGACTGGGAAACAATGAGCAGTTCTTC. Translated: CAISVEGLGNNEQFF.

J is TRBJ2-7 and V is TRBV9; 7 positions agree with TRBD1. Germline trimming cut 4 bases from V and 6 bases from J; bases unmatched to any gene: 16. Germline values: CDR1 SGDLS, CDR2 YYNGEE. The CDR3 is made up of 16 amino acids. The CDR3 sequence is CASSPMGQSYASEQYF. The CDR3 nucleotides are TGTGCCAGCAGCCCAATGGGACAGTCTTATGCCTCCGAGCAGTACTTC.

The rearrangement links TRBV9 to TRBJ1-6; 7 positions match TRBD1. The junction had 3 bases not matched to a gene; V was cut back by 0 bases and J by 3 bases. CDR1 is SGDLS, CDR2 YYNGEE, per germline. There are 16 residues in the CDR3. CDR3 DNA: TGTGCCAGCAGCGTAGAAGGGGGCCTCTATAATTCACCCCTCCACTTT. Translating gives CASSVEGGLYNSPLHF.

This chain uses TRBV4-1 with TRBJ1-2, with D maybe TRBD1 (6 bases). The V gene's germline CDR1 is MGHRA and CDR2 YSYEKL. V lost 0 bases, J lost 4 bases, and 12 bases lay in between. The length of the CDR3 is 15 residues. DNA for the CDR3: TGCGCCAGCAGCCAAGACAGGGGACTCTTCTATGGCTACACCTTC. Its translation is CASSQDRGLFYGYTF.

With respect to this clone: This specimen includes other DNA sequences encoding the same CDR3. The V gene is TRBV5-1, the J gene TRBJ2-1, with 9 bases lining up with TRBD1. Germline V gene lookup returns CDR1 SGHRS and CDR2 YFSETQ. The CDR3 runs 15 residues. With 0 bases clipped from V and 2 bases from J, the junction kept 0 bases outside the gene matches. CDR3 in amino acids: CASSLGQGAYNEQFF. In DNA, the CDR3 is TGCGCCAGCAGCTTGGGACAGGGGGCCTACAATGAGCAGTTCTTC.

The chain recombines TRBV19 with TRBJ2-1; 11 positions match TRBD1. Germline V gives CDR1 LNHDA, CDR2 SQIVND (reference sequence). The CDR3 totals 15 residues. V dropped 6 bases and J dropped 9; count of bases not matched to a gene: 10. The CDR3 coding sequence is TGTGCCAGTAGGGCCGGGACAGGGGGAGGAATTGAGCAGTTCTTC. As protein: CASRAGTGGGIEQFF.

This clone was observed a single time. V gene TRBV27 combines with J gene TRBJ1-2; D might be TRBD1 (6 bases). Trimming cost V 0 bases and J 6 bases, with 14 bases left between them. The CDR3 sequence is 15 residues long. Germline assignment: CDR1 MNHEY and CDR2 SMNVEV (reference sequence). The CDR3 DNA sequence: TGTGCCAGCAGTTTATCCTACGGGACATTGCATGGCTACACCTTC. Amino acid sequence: CASSLSYGTLHGYTF.

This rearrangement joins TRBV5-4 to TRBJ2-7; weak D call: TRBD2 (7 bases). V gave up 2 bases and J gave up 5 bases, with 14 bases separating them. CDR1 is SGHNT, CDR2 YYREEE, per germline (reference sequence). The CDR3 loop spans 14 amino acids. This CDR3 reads CASSLSAGANEQYF. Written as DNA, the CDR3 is TGTGCCAGCAGCTTATCTGCGGGGGCGAACGAGCAGTACTTC. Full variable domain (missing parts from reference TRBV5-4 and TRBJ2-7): ETGVTQSPTHLIKTRGQQVTLRCSSQSGHNTVSWYQQALGQGPQFIFQYYREEENGRGNFPPRFSGLQFPNYSSELNVNALELDDSALYLCASSLSAGANEQYFGPGTRLTVT.

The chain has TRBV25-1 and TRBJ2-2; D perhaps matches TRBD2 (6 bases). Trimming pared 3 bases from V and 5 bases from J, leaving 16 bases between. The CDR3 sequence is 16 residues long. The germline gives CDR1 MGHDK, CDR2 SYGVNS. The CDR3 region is CASSEQGGGVTGELFF. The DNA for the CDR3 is TGTGCCAGCAGTGAGCAGGGAGGAGGGGTGACCGGGGAGCTGTTTTTT.

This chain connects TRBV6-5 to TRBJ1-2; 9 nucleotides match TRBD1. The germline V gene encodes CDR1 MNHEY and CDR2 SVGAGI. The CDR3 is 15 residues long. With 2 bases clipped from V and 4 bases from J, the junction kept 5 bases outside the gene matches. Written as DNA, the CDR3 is TGTGCCAGCAGTTACGGCGGGACAGGGTTCTATGGCTACACCTTC. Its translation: CASSYGGTGFYGYTF.

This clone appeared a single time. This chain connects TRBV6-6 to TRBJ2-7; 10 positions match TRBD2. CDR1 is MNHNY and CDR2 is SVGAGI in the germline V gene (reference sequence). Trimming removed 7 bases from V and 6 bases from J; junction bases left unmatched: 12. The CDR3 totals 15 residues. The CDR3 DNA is TGTGCCAGCACCACCTGGGGGACTAGCGACGTCGAGCAGTACTTC. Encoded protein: CASTTWGTSDVEQYF.

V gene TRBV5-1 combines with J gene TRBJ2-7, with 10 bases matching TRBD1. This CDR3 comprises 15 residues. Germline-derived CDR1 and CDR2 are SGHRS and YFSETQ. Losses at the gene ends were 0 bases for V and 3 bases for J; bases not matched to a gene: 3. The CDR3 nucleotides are TGCGCCAGCAGCTTGGGGACAGGGGGTGGCTACGAGCAGTACTTC. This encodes CASSLGTGGGYEQYF.

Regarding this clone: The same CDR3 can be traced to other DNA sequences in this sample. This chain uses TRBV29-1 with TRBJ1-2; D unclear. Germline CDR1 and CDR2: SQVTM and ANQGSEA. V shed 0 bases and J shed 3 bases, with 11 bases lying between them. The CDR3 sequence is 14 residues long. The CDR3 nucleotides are TGCAGCGTTGAAGATCCCAGCCTCGACTATGGCTACACCTTC. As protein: CSVEDPSLDYGYTF.

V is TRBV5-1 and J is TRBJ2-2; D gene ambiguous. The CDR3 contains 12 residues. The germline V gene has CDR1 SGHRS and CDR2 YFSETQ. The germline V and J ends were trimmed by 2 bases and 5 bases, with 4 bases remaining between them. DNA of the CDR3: TGCGCCAGCAGCTTCGAGACCGGGGAGCTGTTTTTT. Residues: CASSFETGELFF.